This entry describes one T cell receptor (beta chain). The entry originates in a study of cytomegalovirus exposure and HLA in healthy donors. For the study at large: The roughly 670 first-cohort repertoires and the roughly 120 validation repertoires shared the same platform, a later analysis reported.

The table came from immunoSEQ multiplex PCR; TCRdb's copy has only in-frame clones and leaves some out. The sample contains over 250,000 clones, roughly 90% of which appear only once. V was shortened by 2 bases and J by 5 bases, with 14 bases between the two germline ends. The germline gives CDR1 SGHDT, CDR2 YYEEEE. This CDR3 contains 15 residues. The study drew the donors from its roughly 120-subject validation cohort, separate from the approximately 700-subject first cohort. The chain combines TRBV5-6 with TRBJ1-5; D is unclear. Sequenced input: PBMCs. The receptor comes from a young woman in good health and CMV-seropositive. This CDR3 is CASSFYGGVDQPQHF. In DNA, the CDR3 is TGTGCCAGCAGCTTTTACGGCGGAGTGGATCAGCCCCAGCATTTT. Supplemented by reference TRBV5-6 and TRBJ1-5, the full variable domain reads DAGVTQSPTHLIKTRGQQVTLRCSPKSGHDTVSWYQQALGQGPQFIFQYYEEEERQRGNFPDRFSGHQFPNYSSELNVNALLLGDSALYLCASSFYGGVDQPQHFGDGTRLSIL.